A selection of T cell receptor beta chains follows, all from one sample in a study of blood T cell repertoires in COVID-19. Sequenced by immunoSEQ multiplex PCR; TCRdb stores in-frame clones only, minus some. This sample yields about 200,000 clones, of which 88% are seen a single time; 6% belongs to the top ten. Sequenced sample: peripheral blood. Every receptor here comes from a man aged 35 to 55 with active or convalescent COVID-19. The conserved cysteine and the conserved F or W are not part of the CDR3 here. Each record gives: J gene, CDR3 length, V gene, CDR3 protein.

TRBJ2-7,13,TRBV6-5,ASSPYPGQDYEQY
TRBJ2-1,12,TRBV18,ASSTGLASNEQF
TRBJ2-7,12,TRBV7-9,ASSSRTGVYEQY
TRBJ2-3,11,TRBV5-1,ASSIGQTDTQY
TRBJ2-1,14,TRBV19,ASSWARTGPRNEQF
TRBJ1-1,10,TRBV19,ASSHPGGEAF
TRBJ1-3,13,TRBV9,ASSLDRGHGNTIY
TRBJ1-5,15,TRBV3-1/TRBV3-2,ASSQGGIGGANQPQH
TRBJ2-3,17,TRBV7-9,ASSLGSGGVLTTGDTQY
TRBJ2-7,15,TRBV2,ASRSGLAGSAGGGQY
TRBJ2-5,13,TRBV9,ASSFRGVVQETQY
TRBJ2-1,9,TRBV29-1,SIRGPNEQF
TRBJ2-7,11,TRBV19,ASSMNSPYEQY
TRBJ2-3,16,TRBV18,ASSPIAGGRISTDTQY
TRBJ2-3,14,TRBV6-5,ASSYGLAGGGDTQY
TRBJ2-3,15,TRBV12-5,ASGSASGTYSTDTQY
TRBJ2-7,8,TRBV12-3/TRBV12-4,ASRRKVQY
TRBJ2-5,12,TRBV5-1,ASSPAGSQETQY
TRBJ2-1,9,TRBV20-1,SVGVLNEQF
TRBJ1-4,12,TRBV9,ASSVGQINEKLF
TRBJ2-3,14,TRBV5-5,ASSLVRGPGTDTQY
TRBJ2-1,11,TRBV5-4,ASSPSSYNEQF
TRBJ2-7,12,TRBV6-1,ASSEAASSYEQY
TRBJ2-7,13,TRBV19,ATQVETGAVGEQY
TRBJ1-3,17,TRBV5-1,ASSLMSPGTLSSGNTIY
TRBJ1-2,12,TRBV6-5,ASSPLDRGDGYT
TRBJ2-5,13,TRBV11-1,ASSFDRGFSETQY
TRBJ2-3,13,TRBV18,ASSLGAGITDTQY
TRBJ2-1,14,TRBV5-4,ASSSGGPRSYNEQF
TRBJ1-1,14,TRBV28,ASSLGGQGRNTEAF
TRBJ2-7,15,TRBV28,ASSFSLAGGPGDEQY
TRBJ2-7,13,TRBV6-2/TRBV6-3,ASSYEDDSSYEQY
TRBJ2-3,13,TRBV5-1,ASSFASGRTDTQY
TRBJ1-4,12,TRBV5-1,ASSLAEQPKKLF
TRBJ2-7,9,TRBV20-1,SAIDSYEQY
TRBJ1-1,17,TRBV28,ASSFPTGGAEELNTEAF
TRBJ1-4,13,TRBV4-3,ASSQPGQGGEKLF
TRBJ2-5,9,TRBV12-3/TRBV12-4,ASSFSRDQY
TRBJ1-2,10,TRBV19,ASSIGARGYT
TRBJ2-5,12,TRBV7-9,ASSLTSGSETQY
TRBJ1-6,11,TRBV6-6,ATASSYNSPLH
TRBJ1-1,12,TRBV5-6,ASSLEGGRTEAF
TRBJ2-7,13,TRBV27,ASSLSQGASYEQY
TRBJ2-2,13,TRBV6-5,ASTSRQGGSGELF
TRBJ2-1,13,TRBV28,ASKKPGLANNEQF
TRBJ1-2,13,TRBV11-2,ASSSPGTGGRGYT
TRBJ2-1,13,TRBV18,ASSPPLKSYNEQF
TRBJ2-3,14,TRBV5-4,ASSLSSGSSTDTQY
TRBJ1-5,12,TRBV2,ASNKEISNQPQH
TRBJ2-2,13,TRBV7-2,ASSLGGSHTGELF